Described below is a single TCR beta chain sequence and its context. Its recognized antigen is unknown. Per-base qualities were not stored, and no clone one base away is much larger. The data are from a study of blood T cell repertoires in COVID-19 (dated by TCRdb to between 2020 and 2021). Notes on the research overall: Collaborator samples came from the United States, Italy and Spain and covered acute and convalescent phases of COVID-19. The samples were drawn from the first 160 participants of the ongoing ImmuneRACE study and from over a thousand subjects provided by 6 global collaborators. Sample metadata almost always included a de-identified subject ID, COVID-19 status, age in years and sex. Where available, HLA class I and class II types were taken from metadata supplied by the sample provider and were not determined by assay-based typing. A freely available public database, intended as a resource for researchers studying the immune response to SARS-CoV-2, is where the repertoires were released. Deeply sampled blood TCRbeta repertoires from subjects exposed to, actively infected with, or recovered from COVID-19 were included in the dataset. The prospective study material was composed of cDNA or gDNA derived from T cells, B-cell-depleted T cells, or PBMCs. What the study reported, not specific to this receptor: The amount of clinical and demographic metadata varied by source and participant and was provided uncurated.

TCRbeta CDR3 regions were amplified from genomic DNA by means of the immunoSEQ Assay, a bias-controlled multiplex PCR. The authors' pipeline ran thus. The number of nucleated cells in each sample was estimated by amplification of reference gene primers within the assay. To quantify the absolute abundance of each unique TCRbeta CDR3 rearrangement, sequence reads were collapsed and filtered. For each sample, productive Simpson clonality was calculated as the square root of Simpson's diversity index across productive rearrangements. TCRdb carries this immuneACCESS record with in-frame sequences only. Its versions omit some clonotypes, under half of them owing to an unresolved V gene in the studies checked, with the rest unexplained. V and J calls and clone size are those listed in that table; D and trimming were worked out from the DNA. The sample profile shows fewer than 200,000 clones; about nine tenths of them were found once. The ten largest account for about 9.4% of the sample.

Participants in the prospective study were enrolled through a virtual design, were aged about 18 to 90 years, and lived in approximately 24 United States geographic areas. In the prospective study, cohorts were assigned on the basis of participant-reported clinical history obtained from a screening survey and a study questionnaire. Recovered participants in ImmuneRACE Cohort 3 were defined as having two consecutive negative NP/OP PCR tests, clearance from a healthcare professional, or resolution of symptoms. Mobile phlebotomists in the prospective study collected whole blood, serum and a nasopharyngeal or oropharyngeal swab from every participant. Additional blood draws and questionnaires over an approximately 2-month period could optionally be provided by prospective study participants. Prospective study blood samples were shipped either frozen or at room temperature before DNA extraction. Trimming at the junction amounts to 1 base on V and 5 bases on J, and the germline ends lie 5 bases apart. As encoded in the germline V gene (reference sequence), CDR1 is SEHNR while CDR2 is FQNEAQ. The CDR3 numbers 12 residues from cysteine through phenylalanine. Just CDR3 DNA is preserved here, 36 bases in frame from base 1.

Recombination joined TRBV7-9 with TRBJ1-1; no D gene can be assigned with confidence. The clonotype was recovered from a woman between 18 and 30 years old who had recovered from COVID-19. The sample taken for sequencing was PBMCs or T cells enriched from blood (not recorded which). The CDR3 loop reads CASSLGVTEAFF. The DNA sequence is TGTGCCAGCAGCTTAGGTGTAACTGAAGCTTTCTTT.